This T cell receptor beta chain appears in the sequencing data of a study of early T cells in non-severe SARS-CoV-2 infection. On the study more broadly: Unsorted whole-blood RNA was sequenced in bulk, leaving chains unpaired. Overall study results and limits: CD4 and private specificities were missed by VDJdb matching, which favored anti-spike CD8 responses.

Concerning this clonotype itself: Antigen: not known.

With 2 bases removed from V and 3 bases from J, the gap between germline ends came to 12 bases. The CDR3 sequence is 15 residues long. Germline V gene sequence: CDR1 ENHRY, CDR2 SYGVKD. Unique molecular identifier tags were affixed to discrete cDNA molecules. TCRdb analysed the 5' RACE reads with MiXCR anew, one entry per CDR3 protein. The table lists around 92,000 distinct CDR3 sequences, 11% of them singletons, with approximately 5% in the top ten. Material: whole blood. This receptor was taken from an adult who was a healthcare worker with PCR-confirmed SARS-CoV-2 infection or an uninfected control (not recorded which). The chain combines TRBV10-3 with TRBJ2-3; D is perhaps TRBD1 or TRBD2 (6 bases each). The CDR3 reads CAISEGGPGTDTQYF. The DNA of the CDR3 is TGTGCCATCAGTGAGGGGGGGCCAGGGACAGATACGCAGTATTTT.